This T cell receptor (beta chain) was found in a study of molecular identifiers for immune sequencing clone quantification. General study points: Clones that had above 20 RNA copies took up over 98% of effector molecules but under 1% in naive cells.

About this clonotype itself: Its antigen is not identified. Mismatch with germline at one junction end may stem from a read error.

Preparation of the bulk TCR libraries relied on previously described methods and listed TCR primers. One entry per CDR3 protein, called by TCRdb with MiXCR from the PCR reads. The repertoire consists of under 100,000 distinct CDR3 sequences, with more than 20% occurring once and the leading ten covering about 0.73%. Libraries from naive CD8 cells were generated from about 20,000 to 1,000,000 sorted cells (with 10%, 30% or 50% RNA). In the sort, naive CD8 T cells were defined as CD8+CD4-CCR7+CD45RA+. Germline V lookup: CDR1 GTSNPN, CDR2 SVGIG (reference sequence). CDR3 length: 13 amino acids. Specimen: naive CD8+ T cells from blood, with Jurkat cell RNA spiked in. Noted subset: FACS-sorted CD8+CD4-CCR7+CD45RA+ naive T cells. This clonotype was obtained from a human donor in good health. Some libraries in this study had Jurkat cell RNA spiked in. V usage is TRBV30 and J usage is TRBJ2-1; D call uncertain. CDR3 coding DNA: TGTGCCTGGAGTGTTGATAGCTCCAATGGGCAGTTCTTC. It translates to CAWSVDSSNGQFF.